Each of the 9 T cell receptor beta chains below was sequenced from the same sample in a study of Ad26.COV2.S vaccination and SARS-CoV-2 variants. Sequenced by immunoSEQ multiplex PCR; TCRdb stores in-frame clones only, minus some. The sample gives about 440,000 clones, roughly 87% of which show up once; more than 3.5% is in the top ten. Sample treatment: around 19 received Ad26.COV2.S at low or high dose, single or two shots; 5 received placebo; per-sample allocation not given. Specimen acquisition occurred on day 63 following the initial vaccine or placebo injection. The sequenced sample was peripheral blood, obtained in a trial of Ad26.COV2.S vaccine versus placebo. The receptors shown here come from a person between 18 and 60 years old who received the Ad26.COV2.S COVID-19 vaccine or a placebo.

This clone was picked up one time. The V and J genes are TRBV19 and TRBJ1-1, with D perhaps TRBD1 (5 bases). The CDR3 length is 13 residues. The germline CDR1 and CDR2 sequences are LNHDA and SQIVND (reference sequence). Trimming took off 2 bases at V and 7 bases at J, with 11 bases between the two ends. In DNA form, the CDR3 reads TGTGCCAGTAGTATAAACAGGTTTGATGAAGCTTTCTTT. It codes for CASSINRFDEAFF. Looking up the rest from reference TRBV19 and TRBJ1-1 gives the full variable domain: DGGITQSPKYLFRKEGQNVTLSCEQNLNHDAMYWYRQDPGQGLRLIYYSQIVNDFQKGDIAEGYSVSREKKESFPLTVTSAQKNPTAFYLCASSINRFDEAFFGQGTRLTVV.

This clone was counted once. CDR3 amino acids: CASSLRTNEKLFF. In DNA, the CDR3 is TGTGCCAGCAGTTTACGGACAAATGAAAAACTGTTTTTT. V is TRBV27 and J is TRBJ1-4, with D perhaps matching TRBD1 (5 bases). Germline assignment: CDR1 MNHEY and CDR2 SMNVEV (reference sequence). The CDR3 is 13 amino acids. Trimming left V 2 bases short and J 5 bases short, with 6 bases between. Looking up the rest from reference TRBV27 and TRBJ1-4 gives the full variable domain: EAQVTQNPRYLITVTGKKLTVTCSQNMNHEYMSWYRQDPGLGLRQIYYSMNVEVTDKGDVPEGYKVSRKEKRNFPLILESPSPNQTSLYFCASSLRTNEKLFFGSGTQLSVL.

The gene calls are TRBV9 and TRBJ2-1; D is uncertain. Trimming shortened V by 5 bases and J by 3 bases, and 15 bases separated the two germline ends. CDR1 is SGDLS, CDR2 YYNGEE, per germline. This CDR3 is 15 amino acids long. This chain's CDR3 is CASSTYRNSYNEQFF. CDR3 nucleotide sequence: TGTGCCAGCAGTACGTATCGGAATAGCTACAATGAGCAGTTCTTC.

This chain connects TRBV5-4 to TRBJ1-6; 7 bases fit TRBD1. V was pared by 2 bases and J by 14 bases, with 10 bases of the junction left unmatched. Germline V CDR1 and CDR2: SGHNT, YYREEE (reference sequence). This CDR3 contains 14 residues. In nucleotides, the CDR3 is TGTGCCAGCAGCTTAGGTACAGGGGTCAGAACCCTCCACTTT. Translated, it gives CASSLGTGVRTLHF.

The V gene is TRBV5-5, the J gene TRBJ2-5; 12 bases agree with TRBD2. Germline CDR1 reads SGHKS; CDR2 reads YYEKEE (reference sequence). The CDR3 runs 16 residues. V shed 1 base, J shed 2 bases, and the junction held 3 bases outside the gene matches. CDR3 in amino acids: CASSLRLAGGQETQYF. For the CDR3, the DNA is TGTGCCAGCAGCTTGAGGCTAGCGGGAGGGCAAGAGACCCAGTACTTC.

This chain links TRBV19 with TRBJ2-3; 9 positions match TRBD2. This CDR3 region has 16 residues. Trimming at V came to 6 bases and at J to 2 bases, leaving 9 bases not matched to a gene. Germline V gene lookup returns CDR1 LNHDA and CDR2 SQIVND (reference sequence). CDR3 DNA: TGTGCCAGTAGAGCTAGCGGGAACCTACTCACAGATACGCAGTATTTT. Translated: CASRASGNLLTDTQYF.

The chain uses TRBV28 and TRBJ2-1, with D possibly matching TRBD2 (5 bases). The V gene lost 9 bases and the J gene lost 0 bases, with 18 bases spanning the gap. Germline CDR1 and CDR2: MDHEN and SYDVKM. The CDR3 consists of 16 residues. In nucleotides, the CDR3 is TGTGCCAGTCATGGACTCGACACCAACTCCTACAATGAGCAGTTCTTC. It translates to CASHGLDTNSYNEQFF.

The chain recombines TRBV27 with TRBJ2-1; no clear D. Trimming took off 2 bases at V and 7 bases at J, with 15 bases between the two ends. The CDR3 runs 15 residues. Germline CDR1 reads MNHEY; CDR2 reads SMNVEV (reference sequence). The CDR3 protein is CASSLMGPPTNEQFF. In DNA, the CDR3 is TGTGCCAGCAGTTTAATGGGCCCACCCACGAATGAGCAGTTCTTC.

The rearrangement uses TRBV5-1 and TRBJ1-2; D is ambiguous. The CDR3 is made up of 13 amino acids. Germline V lookup: CDR1 SGHRS, CDR2 YFSETQ. V dropped 0 bases and J dropped 5 bases, with 8 bases sitting between them. CDR3 in amino acids: CASSLVEGYGYTF. The CDR3 coding sequence is TGCGCCAGCAGCTTGGTCGAGGGTTATGGCTACACCTTC.